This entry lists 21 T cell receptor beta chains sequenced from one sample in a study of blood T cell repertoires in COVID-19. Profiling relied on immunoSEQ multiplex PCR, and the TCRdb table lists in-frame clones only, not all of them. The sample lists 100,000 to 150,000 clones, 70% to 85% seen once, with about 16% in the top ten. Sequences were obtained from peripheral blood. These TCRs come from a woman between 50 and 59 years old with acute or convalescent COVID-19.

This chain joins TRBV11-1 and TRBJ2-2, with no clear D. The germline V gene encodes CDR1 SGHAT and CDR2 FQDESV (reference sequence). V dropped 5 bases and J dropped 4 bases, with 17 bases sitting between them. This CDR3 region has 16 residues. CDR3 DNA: TGTGCCAGCAGCGCCCCCAGGTCCTGGGCCACCGGGGAGCTGTTTTTT. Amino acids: CASSAPRSWATGELFF. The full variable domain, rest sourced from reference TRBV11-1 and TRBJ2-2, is EAEVAQSPRYKITEKSQAVAFWCDPISGHATLYWYRQILGQGPELLVQFQDESVVDDSQLPKDRFSAERLKGVDSTLKIQPAELGDSAMYLCASSAPRSWATGELFFGEGSRLTVL.

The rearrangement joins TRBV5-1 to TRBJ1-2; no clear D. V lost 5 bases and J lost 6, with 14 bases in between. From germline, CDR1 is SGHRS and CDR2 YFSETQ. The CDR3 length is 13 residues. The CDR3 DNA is TGCGCCAGCAGTAACTTCGGAGAAGATGGCTACACCTTC. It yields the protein CASSNFGEDGYTF.

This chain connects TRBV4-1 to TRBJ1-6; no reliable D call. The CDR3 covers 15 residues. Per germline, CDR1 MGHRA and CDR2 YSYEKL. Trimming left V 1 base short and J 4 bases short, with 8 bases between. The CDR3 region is CASSQGRVYNSPLHF. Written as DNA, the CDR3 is TGCGCCAGCAGCCAAGGTCGGGTGTATAATTCACCCCTCCACTTT.

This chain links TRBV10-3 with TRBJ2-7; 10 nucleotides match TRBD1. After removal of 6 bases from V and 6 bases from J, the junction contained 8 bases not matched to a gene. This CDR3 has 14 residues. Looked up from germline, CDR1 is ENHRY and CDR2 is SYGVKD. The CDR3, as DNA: TGTGCCATCAGCCCGGGACAGGGGTGGAGCGAGCAGTACTTC. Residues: CAISPGQGWSEQYF.

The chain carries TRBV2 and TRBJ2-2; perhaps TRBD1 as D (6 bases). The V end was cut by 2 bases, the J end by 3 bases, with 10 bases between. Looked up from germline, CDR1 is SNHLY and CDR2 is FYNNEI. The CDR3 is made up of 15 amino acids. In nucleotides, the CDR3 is TGTGCCAGCAGTGAAACAGGGTTAGACACCGGGGAGCTGTTTTTT. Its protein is CASSETGLDTGELFF. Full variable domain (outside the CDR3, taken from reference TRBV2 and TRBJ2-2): EPEVTQTPSHQVTQMGQEVILRCVPISNHLYFYWYRQILGQKVEFLVSFYNNEISEKSEIFDDQFSVERPDGSNFTLKIRSTKLEDSAMYFCASSETGLDTGELFFGEGSRLTVL.

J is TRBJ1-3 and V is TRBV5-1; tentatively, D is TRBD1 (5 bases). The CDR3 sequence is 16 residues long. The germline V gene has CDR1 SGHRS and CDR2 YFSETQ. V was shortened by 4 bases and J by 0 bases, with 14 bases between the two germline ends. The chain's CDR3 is CASSKPDTYSGNTIYF. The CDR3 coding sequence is TGCGCCAGCAGCAAACCGGACACTTACTCTGGAAACACCATATATTTT.

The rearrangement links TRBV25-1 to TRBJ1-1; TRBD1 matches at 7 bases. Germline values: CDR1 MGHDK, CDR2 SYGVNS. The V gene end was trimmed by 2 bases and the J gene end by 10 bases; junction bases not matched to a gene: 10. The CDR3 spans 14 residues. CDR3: CASSEVGGVGSAFF. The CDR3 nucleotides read TGTGCCAGCAGTGAAGTAGGGGGCGTTGGATCAGCTTTCTTT.

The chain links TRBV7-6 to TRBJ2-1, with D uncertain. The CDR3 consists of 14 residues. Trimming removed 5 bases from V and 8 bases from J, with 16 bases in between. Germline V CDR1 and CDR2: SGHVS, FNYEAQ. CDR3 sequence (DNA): TGTGCCAGCAGCCCTCGAAGATCCGGTGATGAGCAGTTCTTC. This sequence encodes CASSPRRSGDEQFF.

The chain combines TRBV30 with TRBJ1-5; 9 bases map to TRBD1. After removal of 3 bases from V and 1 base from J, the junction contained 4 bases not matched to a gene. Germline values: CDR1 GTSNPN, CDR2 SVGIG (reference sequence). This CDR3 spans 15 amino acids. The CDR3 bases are TGTGCCTGGAGCGAAGGGACAGGGAGCAATCAGCCCCAGCATTTT. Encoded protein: CAWSEGTGSNQPQHF.

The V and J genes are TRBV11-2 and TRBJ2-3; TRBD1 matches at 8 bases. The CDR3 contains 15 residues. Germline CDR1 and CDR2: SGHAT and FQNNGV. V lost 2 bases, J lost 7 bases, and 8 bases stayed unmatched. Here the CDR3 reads CASSLWQGARNTQYF. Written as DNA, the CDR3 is TGTGCCAGCAGCTTATGGCAGGGGGCAAGGAATACGCAGTATTTT.

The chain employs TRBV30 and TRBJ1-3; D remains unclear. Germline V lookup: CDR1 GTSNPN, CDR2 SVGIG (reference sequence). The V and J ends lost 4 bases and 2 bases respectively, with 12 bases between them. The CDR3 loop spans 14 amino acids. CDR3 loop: CAWTVHGTGNTIYF. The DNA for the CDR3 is TGTGCCTGGACTGTCCACGGGACTGGAAACACCATATATTTT.

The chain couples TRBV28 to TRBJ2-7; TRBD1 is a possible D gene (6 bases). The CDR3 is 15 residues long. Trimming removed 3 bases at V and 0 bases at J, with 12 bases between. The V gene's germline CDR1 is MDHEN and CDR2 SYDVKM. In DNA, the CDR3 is TGTGCCAGCAGTTTGGACAGTCTGAGCTCCTACGAGCAGTACTTC. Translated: CASSLDSLSSYEQYF.

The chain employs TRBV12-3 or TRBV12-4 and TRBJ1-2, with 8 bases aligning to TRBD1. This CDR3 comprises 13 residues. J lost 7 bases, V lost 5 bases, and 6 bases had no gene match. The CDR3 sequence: CASSAGQGGGYTF. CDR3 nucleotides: TGTGCCAGCAGTGCCGGACAGGGTGGTGGCTACACCTTC.

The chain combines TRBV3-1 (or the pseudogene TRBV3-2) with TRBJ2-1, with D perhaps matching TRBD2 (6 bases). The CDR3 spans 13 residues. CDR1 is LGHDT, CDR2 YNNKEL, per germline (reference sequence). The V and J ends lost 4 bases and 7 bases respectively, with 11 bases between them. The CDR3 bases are TGTGCCAGCAGCCCTATTGGAGGGAATGAGCAGTTCTTC. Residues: CASSPIGGNEQFF.

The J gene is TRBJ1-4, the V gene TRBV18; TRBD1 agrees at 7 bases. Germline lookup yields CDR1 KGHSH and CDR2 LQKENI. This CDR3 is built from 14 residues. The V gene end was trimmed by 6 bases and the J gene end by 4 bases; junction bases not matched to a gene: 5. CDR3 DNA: TGTGCCAGCTCCTCCGGACAGGATAATGAAAAACTGTTTTTT. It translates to CASSSGQDNEKLFF.

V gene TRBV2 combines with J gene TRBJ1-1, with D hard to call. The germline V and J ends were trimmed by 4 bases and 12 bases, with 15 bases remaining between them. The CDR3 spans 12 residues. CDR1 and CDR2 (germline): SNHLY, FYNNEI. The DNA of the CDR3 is TGTGCCAGCAGTGTCTTTAGCGGGCTACCTTTCTTT. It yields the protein CASSVFSGLPFF.

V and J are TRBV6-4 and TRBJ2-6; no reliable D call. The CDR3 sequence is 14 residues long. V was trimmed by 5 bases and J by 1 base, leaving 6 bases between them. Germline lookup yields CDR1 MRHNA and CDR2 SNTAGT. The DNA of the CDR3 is TGTGCCAGCAGTACGAGTTCTGGGGCCAACGTCCTGACTTTC. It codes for CASSTSSGANVLTF.

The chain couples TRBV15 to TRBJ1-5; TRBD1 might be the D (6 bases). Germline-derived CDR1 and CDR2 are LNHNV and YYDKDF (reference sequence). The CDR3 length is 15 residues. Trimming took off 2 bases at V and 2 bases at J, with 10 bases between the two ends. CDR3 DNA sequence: TGTGCCACCAGCAGAACACAGGGTGGCAATCAGCCCCAGCATTTT. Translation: CATSRTQGGNQPQHF.

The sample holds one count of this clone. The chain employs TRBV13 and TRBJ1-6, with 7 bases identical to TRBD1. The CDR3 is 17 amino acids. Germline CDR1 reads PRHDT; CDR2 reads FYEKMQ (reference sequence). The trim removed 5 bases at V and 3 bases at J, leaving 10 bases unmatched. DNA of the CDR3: TGTGCCAGCAGCCGTTGGACAGGCACGCTCTATAATTCACCCCTCCACTTT. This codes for CASSRWTGTLYNSPLHF.

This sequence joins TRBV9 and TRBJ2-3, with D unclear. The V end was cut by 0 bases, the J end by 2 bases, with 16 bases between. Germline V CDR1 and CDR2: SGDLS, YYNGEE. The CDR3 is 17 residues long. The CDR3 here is CASSVGVSGPSTDTQYF. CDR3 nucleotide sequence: TGTGCCAGCAGCGTAGGGGTGTCAGGTCCTTCCACAGATACGCAGTATTTT.

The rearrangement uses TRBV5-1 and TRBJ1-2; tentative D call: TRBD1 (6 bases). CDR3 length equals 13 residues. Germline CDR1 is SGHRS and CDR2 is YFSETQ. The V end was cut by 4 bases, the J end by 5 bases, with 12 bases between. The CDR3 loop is CASSPDRNYGYTF. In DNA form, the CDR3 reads TGCGCCAGCAGCCCAGACAGGAATTATGGCTACACCTTC.